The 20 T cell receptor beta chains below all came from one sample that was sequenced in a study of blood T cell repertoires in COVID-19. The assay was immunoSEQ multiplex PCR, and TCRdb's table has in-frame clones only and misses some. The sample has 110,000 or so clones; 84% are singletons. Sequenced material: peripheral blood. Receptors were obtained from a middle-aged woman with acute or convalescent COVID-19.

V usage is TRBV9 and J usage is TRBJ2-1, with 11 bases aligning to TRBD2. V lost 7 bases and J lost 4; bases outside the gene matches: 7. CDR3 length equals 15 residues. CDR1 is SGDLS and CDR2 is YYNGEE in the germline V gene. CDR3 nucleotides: TGTGCCAGCGCCGCGACTAGCGGGAATTACAATGAGCAGTTCTTC. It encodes CASAATSGNYNEQFF.

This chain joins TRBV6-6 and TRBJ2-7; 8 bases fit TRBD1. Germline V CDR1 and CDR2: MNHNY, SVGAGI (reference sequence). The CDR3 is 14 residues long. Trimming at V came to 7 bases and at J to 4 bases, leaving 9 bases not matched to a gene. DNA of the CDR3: TGTGCCAGCACTAAACTTGGACAGGGATACGAGCAGTACTTC. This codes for CASTKLGQGYEQYF.

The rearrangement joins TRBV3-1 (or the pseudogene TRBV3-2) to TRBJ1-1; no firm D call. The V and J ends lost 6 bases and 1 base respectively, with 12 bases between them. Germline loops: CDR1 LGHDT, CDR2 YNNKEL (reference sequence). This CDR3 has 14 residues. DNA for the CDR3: TGTGCCAGCAGTAAGTGGGAGCCGAACACTGAAGCTTTCTTT. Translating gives CASSKWEPNTEAFF.

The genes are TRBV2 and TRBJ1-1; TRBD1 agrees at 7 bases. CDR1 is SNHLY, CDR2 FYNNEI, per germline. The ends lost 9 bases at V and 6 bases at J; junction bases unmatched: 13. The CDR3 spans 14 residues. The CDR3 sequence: CARIMQGEGAEAFF. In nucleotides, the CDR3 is TGTGCCAGAATCATGCAGGGGGAAGGGGCTGAAGCTTTCTTT.

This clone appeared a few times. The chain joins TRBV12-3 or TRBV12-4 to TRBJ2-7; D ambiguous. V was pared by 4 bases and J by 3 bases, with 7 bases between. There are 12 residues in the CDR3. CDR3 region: CASSYFIYEQYF. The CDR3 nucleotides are TGTGCCAGCAGTTATTTTATCTACGAGCAGTACTTC.

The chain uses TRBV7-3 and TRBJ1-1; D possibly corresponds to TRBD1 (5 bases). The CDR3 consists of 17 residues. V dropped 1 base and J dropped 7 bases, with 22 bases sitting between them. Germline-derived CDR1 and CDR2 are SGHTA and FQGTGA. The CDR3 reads CASSLMQGSIVGGEAFF. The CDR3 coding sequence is TGTGCCAGCAGCTTAATGCAGGGAAGTATCGTGGGTGGTGAAGCTTTCTTT.

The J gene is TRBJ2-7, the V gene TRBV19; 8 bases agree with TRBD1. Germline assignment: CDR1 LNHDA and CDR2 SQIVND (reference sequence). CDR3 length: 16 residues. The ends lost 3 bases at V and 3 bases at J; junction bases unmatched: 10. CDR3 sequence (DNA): TGTGCCAGTAGTATCTCCGGACAGGGCGCGGGCTACGAGCAGTACTTC. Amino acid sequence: CASSISGQGAGYEQYF.

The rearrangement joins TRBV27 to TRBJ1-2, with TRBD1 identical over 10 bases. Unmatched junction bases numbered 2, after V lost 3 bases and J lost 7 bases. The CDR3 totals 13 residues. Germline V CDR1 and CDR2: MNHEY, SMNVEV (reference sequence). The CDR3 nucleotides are TGTGCCAGCAGTTTGGGACAGGGGTTTGGCTACACCTTC. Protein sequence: CASSLGQGFGYTF.

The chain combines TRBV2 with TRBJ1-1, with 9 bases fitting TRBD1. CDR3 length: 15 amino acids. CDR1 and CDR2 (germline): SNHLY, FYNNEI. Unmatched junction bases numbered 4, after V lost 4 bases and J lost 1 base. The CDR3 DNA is TGTGCCAGCAGTGCCCTGGGACAGGGGAACACTGAAGCTTTCTTT. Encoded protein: CASSALGQGNTEAFF.

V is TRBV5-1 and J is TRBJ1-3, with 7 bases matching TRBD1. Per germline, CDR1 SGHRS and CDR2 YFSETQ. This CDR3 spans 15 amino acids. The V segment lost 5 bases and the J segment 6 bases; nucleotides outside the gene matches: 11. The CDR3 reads CASSTFGDSINTIYF. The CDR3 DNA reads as TGCGCCAGCAGTACGTTTGGGGACAGTATAAACACCATATATTTT.

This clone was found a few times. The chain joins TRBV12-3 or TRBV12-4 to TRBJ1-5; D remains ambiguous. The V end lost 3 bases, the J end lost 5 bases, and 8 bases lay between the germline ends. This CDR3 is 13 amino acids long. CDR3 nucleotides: TGTGCCAGCAGTTTCGGGTCGGATCAGCCCCAGCATTTT. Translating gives CASSFGSDQPQHF.

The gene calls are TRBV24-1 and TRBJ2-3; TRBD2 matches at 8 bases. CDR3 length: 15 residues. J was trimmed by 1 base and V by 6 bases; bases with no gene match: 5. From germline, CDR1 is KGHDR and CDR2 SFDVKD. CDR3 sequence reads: CATSTRGAGTDTQYF. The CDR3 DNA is TGTGCCACCAGTACGCGGGGGGCTGGCACAGATACGCAGTATTTT.

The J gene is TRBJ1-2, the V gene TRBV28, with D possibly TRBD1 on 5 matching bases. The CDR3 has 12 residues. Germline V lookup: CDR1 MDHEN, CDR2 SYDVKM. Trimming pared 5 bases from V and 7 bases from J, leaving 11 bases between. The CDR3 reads CASSTSGFGYTF. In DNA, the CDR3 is TGTGCCAGCAGTACCTCAGGGTTTGGCTACACCTTC.

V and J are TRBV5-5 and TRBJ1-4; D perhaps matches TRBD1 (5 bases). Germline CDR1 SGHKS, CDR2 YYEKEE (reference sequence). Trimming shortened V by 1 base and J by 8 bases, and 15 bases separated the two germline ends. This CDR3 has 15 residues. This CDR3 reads CASSLLGGTSEKLFF. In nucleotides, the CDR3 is TGTGCCAGCAGCTTGTTAGGAGGGACTTCGGAAAAACTGTTTTTT.

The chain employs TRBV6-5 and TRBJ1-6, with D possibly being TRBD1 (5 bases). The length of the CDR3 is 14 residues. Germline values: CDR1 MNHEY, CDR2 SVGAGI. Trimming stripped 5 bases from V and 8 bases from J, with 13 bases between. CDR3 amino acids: CASSQDTGHSPLHF. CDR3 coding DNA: TGTGCCAGCAGTCAGGACACCGGGCATTCACCCCTCCACTTT.

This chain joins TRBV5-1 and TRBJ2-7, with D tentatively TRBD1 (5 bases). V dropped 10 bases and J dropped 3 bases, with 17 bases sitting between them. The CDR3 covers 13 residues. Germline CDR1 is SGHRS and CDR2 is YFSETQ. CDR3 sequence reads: CASTPDSSYEQYF. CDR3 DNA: TGCGCCTCCACCCCTGACAGCAGCTACGAGCAGTACTTC.

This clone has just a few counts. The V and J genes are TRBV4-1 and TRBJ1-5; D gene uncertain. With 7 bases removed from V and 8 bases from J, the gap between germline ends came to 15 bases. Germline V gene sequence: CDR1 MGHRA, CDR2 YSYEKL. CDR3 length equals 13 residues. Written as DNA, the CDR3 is TGCGCCAGCACGCGGGCAACCGGGGAGCCCCAGCATTTT. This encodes CASTRATGEPQHF.

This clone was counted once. The CDR3 reads CASSPIGGGRSYEQYF. CDR3 bases: TGTGCCAGCAGCCCCATCGGGGGGGGCCGCTCCTACGAGCAGTACTTC. The V gene is TRBV3-1 (or the pseudogene TRBV3-2), the J gene TRBJ2-7; 8 nucleotides align to TRBD2. CDR3 size: 16 residues. With 4 bases clipped from V and 0 bases from J, the junction kept 8 bases outside the gene matches. The germline CDR1 and CDR2 sequences are LGHDT and YNNKEL (reference sequence).

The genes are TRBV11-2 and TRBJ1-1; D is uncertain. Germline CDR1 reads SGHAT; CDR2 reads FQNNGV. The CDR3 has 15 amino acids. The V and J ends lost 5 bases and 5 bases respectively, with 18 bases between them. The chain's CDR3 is CASSLSTRGGTEAFF. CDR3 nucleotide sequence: TGTGCCAGCAGCCTCTCGACACGGGGAGGGACTGAAGCTTTCTTT.

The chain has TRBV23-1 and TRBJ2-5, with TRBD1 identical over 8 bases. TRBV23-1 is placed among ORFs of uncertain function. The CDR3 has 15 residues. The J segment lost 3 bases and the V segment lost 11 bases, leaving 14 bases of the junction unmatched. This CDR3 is CALKSEDREKETQYF. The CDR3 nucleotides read TGCGCCCTAAAGTCCGAGGACAGGGAGAAAGAGACCCAGTACTTC.